This T cell receptor (beta chain) stems from a study of response to subunit inactivated influenza vaccine. From the RT-PCR reads, TCRdb called clonotypes with MiXCR, one entry per CDR3 protein. Here the sample spans approximately 170,000 distinct CDR3 sequences, about an eighth being singletons. This clonotype was recorded many times. This CDR3 comprises 14 residues. V dropped 4 bases and J dropped 3; count of bases not matched to a gene: 4. From germline, CDR1 is SGHVS and CDR2 FQNEAQ. In addition, the sample was reused for a study of T cells expressing NK-cell markers. That work contributes: The TCR beta cDNA came from 5'RACE template switching with UMIs. Sorted CD3+CD56+NKG2C+, CD3+CD56+NKG2C- and CD3+CD56-NKG2C+ T cells provided the TCR beta repertoires. As a fraction of CD8+ T cells, dominant NKG2C+ clonotypes reached roughly 1.0-7.5% in 5 or 6 donors. The CD3+CD56-NKG2C+ fraction was also led by these clonotypes in several donors.

The sequence derives from a man aged 50 to 59 who received an inactivated influenza vaccine. The chain uses TRBV7-8 and TRBJ2-5, with TRBD1 matching 8 bases. The sequencing here drew on CD8+ T cells sorted from PBMCs, taken roughly 12 days after vaccination. The chain's CDR3 is CASSSGQAEETQYF. CDR3 DNA sequence: TGTGCCAGCAGCTCGGGACAGGCGGAAGAGACCCAGTACTTC.